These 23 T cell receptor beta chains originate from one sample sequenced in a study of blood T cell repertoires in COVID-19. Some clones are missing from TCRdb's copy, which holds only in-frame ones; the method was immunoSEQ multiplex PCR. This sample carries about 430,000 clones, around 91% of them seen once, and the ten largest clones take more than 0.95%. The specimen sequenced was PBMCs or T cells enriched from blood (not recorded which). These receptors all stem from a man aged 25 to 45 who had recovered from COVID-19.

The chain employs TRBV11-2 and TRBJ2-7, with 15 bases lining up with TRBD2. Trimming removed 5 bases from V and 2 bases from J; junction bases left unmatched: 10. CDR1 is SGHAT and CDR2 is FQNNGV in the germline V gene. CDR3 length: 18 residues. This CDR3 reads CASSRRGTSGRLPYEQYF. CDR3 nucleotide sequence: TGTGCCAGCAGCCGACGCGGGACTAGCGGGAGGCTACCCTACGAGCAGTACTTC.

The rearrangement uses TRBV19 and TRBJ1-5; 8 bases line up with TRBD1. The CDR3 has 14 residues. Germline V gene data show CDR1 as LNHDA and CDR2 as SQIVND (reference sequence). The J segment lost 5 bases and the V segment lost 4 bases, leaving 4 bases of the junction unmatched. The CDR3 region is CASSTQGAYQPQHF. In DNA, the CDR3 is TGTGCCAGTAGTACCCAGGGGGCTTATCAGCCCCAGCATTTT.

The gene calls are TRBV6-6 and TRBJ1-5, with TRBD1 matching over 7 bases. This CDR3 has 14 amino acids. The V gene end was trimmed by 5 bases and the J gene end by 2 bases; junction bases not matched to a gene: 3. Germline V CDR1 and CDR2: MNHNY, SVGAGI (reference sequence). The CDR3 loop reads CASSGDSGNQPQHF. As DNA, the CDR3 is TGTGCCAGCAGTGGGGACAGCGGCAATCAGCCCCAGCATTTT.

The CDR3 here is CAWSRTLGAEKQFF. The CDR3 DNA follows: TGTGCCTGGAGCAGAACCTTAGGGGCGGAGAAGCAGTTCTTC. The gene calls are TRBV30 and TRBJ2-1; possible D gene TRBD1, 5 bases. This CDR3 region has 14 residues. V lost 3 bases and J 11 bases, leaving 20 bases between the germline ends. Germline assignment: CDR1 GTSNPN and CDR2 SVGIG (reference sequence).

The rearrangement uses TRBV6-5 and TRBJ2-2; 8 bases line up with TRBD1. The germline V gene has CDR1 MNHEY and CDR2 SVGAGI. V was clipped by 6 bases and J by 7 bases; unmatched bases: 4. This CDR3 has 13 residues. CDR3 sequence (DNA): TGTGCCAGCAGCGACAGGGGAATCGGGGAGCTGTTTTTT. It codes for CASSDRGIGELFF.

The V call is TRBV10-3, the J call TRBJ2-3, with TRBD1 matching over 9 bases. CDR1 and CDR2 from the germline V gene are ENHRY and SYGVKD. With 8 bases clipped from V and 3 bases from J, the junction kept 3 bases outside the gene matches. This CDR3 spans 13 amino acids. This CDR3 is CAIVGQGTDTQYF. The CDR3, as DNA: TGTGCCATCGTAGGACAGGGGACAGATACGCAGTATTTT.

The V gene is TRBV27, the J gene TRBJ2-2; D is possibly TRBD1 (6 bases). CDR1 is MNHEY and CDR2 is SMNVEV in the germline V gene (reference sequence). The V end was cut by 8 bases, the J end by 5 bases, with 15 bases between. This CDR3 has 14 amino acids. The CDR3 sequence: CASGVHGQTGELFF. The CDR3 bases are TGTGCCAGCGGGGTCCATGGACAGACCGGGGAGCTGTTTTTT.

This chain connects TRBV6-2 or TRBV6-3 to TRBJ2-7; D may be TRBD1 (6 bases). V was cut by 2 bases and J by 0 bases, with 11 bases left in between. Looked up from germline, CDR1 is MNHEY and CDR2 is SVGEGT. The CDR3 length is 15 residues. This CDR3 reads CASSYPDSSSYEQYF. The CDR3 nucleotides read TGTGCCAGCAGTTACCCGGACAGTAGCTCCTACGAGCAGTACTTC.

DNA of the CDR3: TGTGCCAGCAGCCCCACACCGGGTGGGGGGACAGGGTTACCCCTCCGCCGAGGGACCCAGTACTTC. This codes for CASSPTPGGGTGLPLRRGTQYF. The rearrangement joins TRBV4-2 to TRBJ2-5; TRBD1 aligns across 9 bases. Germline CDR1 and CDR2: LGHNA and YNFKEQ. V gave up 4 bases and J gave up 7 bases; unmatched junction bases: 31. There are 22 residues in the CDR3.

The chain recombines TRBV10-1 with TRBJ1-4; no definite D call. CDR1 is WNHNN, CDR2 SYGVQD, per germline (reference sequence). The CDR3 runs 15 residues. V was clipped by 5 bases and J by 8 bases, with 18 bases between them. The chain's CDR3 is CASSKVSESREKLFF. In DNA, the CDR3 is TGCGCCAGCAGTAAGGTCTCGGAGTCTAGGGAAAAACTGTTTTTT.

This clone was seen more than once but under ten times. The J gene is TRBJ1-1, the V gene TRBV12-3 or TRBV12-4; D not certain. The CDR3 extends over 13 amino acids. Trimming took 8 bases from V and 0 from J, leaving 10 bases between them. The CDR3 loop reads CASLGIMNTEAFF. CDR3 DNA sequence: TGTGCCAGCCTCGGGATAATGAACACTGAAGCTTTCTTT.

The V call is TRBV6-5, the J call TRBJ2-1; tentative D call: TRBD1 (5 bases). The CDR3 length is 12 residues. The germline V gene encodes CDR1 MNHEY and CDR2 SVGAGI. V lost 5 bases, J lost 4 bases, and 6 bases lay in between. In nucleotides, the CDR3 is TGTGCCAGCAGTAACAGGTACAATGAGCAGTTCTTC. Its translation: CASSNRYNEQFF.

CDR3 amino acids: CASSIPGDRSTDTQYF. The CDR3 DNA is TGTGCCAGTAGTATTCCGGGGGACAGAAGCACAGATACGCAGTATTTT. This chain uses TRBV19 with TRBJ2-3; TRBD1 might be the D (7 bases). Germline V lookup: CDR1 LNHDA, CDR2 SQIVND (reference sequence). Trimming left V 3 bases short and J 0 bases short, with 13 bases between. The CDR3 is 16 residues long.

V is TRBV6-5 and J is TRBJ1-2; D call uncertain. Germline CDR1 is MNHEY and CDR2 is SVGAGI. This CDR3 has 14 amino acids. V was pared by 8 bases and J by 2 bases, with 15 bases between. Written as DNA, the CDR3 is TGTGCCAGCGGGAGAGGGATAGGGAACTATGGCTACACCTTC. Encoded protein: CASGRGIGNYGYTF.

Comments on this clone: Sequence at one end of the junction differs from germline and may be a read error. CDR3 bases: TGTGTCAGAAGCTTGGCAGTAGCGGGTACCACAGATACGCAGTATTTT. It yields the protein CVRSLAVAGTTDTQYF. The genes are TRBV5-3 and TRBJ2-3; 7 bases line up with TRBD2. TRBV5-3 is classed as an ORF, of uncertain function. CDR3 length equals 16 residues.

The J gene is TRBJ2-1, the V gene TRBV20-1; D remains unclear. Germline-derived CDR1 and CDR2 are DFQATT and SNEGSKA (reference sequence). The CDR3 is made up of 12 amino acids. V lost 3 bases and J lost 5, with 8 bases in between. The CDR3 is CSASPDNNEQFF. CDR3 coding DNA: TGCAGTGCTAGTCCTGACAACAATGAGCAGTTCTTC.

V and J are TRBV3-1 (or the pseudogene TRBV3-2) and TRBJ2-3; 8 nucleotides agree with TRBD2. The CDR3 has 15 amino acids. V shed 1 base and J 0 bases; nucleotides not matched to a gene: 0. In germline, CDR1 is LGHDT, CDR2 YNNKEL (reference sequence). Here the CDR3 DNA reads TGTGCCAGCAGCCAAGCTAGCGGGAGCACAGATACGCAGTATTTT. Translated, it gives CASSQASGSTDTQYF.

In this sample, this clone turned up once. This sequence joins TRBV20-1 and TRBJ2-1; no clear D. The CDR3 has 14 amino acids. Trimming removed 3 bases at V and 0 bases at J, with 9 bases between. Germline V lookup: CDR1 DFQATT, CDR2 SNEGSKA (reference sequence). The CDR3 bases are TGCAGTGCTAGTGAGAAGAGCTCCTACAATGAGCAGTTCTTC. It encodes CSASEKSSYNEQFF.

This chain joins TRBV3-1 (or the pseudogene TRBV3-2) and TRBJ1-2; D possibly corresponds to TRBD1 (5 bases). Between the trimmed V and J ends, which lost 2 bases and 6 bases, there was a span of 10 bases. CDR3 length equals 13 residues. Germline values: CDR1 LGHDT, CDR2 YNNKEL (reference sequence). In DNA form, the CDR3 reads TGTGCCAGCAGCCAACAGGTAGGGGATGGCTACACCTTC. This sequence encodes CASSQQVGDGYTF.

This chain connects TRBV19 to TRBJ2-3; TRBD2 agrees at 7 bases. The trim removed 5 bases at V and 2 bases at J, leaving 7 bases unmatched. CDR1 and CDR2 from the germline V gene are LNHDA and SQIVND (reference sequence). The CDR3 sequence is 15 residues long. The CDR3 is CASSVASGTTDTQYF. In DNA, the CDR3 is TGTGCCAGTAGTGTCGCTAGCGGCACCACAGATACGCAGTATTTT.

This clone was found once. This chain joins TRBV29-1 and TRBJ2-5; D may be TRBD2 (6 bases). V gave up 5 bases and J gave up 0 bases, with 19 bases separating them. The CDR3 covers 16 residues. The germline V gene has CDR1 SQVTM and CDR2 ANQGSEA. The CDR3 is CSVLFFGGIYQETQYF. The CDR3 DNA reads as TGCAGCGTTCTTTTCTTTGGGGGGATTTACCAAGAGACCCAGTACTTC.

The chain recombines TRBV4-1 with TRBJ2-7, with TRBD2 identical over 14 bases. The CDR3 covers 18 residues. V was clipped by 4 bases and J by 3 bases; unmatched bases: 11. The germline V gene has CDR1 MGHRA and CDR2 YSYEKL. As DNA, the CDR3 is TGCGCCAGCAGCCTTAAGACTAGCGGGAGGGGAGAGCTCTACGAGCAGTACTTC. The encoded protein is CASSLKTSGRGELYEQYF.

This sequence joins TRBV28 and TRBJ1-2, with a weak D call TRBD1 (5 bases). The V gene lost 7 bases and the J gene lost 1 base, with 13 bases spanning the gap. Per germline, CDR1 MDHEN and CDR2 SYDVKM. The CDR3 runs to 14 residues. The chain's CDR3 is CASTIPGYNYGYTF. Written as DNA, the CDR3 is TGTGCCAGCACCATACCAGGGTATAACTATGGCTACACCTTC.